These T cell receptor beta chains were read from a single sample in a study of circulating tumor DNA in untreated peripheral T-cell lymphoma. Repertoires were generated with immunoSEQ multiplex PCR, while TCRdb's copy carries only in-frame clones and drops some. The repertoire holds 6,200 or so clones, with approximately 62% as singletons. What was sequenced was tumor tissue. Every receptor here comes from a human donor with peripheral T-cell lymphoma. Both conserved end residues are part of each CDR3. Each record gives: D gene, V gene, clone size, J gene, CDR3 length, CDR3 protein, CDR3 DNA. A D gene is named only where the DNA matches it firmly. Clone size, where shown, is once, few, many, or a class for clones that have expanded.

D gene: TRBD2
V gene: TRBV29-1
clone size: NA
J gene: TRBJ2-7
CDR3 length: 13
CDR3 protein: CSVNRGRSSEQYF
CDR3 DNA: TGCAGCGTGAACCGCGGGAGGTCCTCCGAGCAGTATTTC

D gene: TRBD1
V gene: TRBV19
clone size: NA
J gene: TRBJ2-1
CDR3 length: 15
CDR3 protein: CASSPGDRAYNEQFF
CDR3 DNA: TGTGCCAGTAGTCCGGGGGACAGGGCCTACAATGAGCAGTTCTTC

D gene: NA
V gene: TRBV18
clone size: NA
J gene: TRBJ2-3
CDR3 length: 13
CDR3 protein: CASSARREDTQYF
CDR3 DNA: TGTGCCAGCTCAGCTAGACGGGAGGATACGCAGTATTTT

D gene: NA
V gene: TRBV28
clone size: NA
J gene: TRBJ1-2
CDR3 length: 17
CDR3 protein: CASSLGPGANANYGYTF
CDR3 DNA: TGTGCCAGCAGTTTGGGACCCGGGGCTAACGCTAACTATGGCTATACCTTC

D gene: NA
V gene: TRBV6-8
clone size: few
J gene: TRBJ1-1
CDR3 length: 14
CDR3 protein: CASSYLVVRAEAFF
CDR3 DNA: TGTGCCAGCAGTTACCTTGTGGTGCGTGCTGAAGCTTTCTTT

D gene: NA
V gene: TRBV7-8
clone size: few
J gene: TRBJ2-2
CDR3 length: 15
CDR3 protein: CASSPKSTNTGELFF
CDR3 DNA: TGTGCCAGCAGCCCTAAATCGACGAACACCGGGGAGCTGTTTTTT

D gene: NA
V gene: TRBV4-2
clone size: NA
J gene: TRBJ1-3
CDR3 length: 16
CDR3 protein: CASSQDRGTSGNTIYF
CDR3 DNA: TGTGCCAGCAGCCAAGACAGGGGAACCTCTGGAAACACCATATATTTT

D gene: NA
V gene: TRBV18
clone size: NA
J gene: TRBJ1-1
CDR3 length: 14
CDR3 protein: CASSGNRANTEAFF
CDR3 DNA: TGTGCCAGCTCAGGTAACAGGGCGAACACTGAAGCTTTCTTT

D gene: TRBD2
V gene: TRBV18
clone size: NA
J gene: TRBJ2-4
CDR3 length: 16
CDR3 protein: CASSPPGRGSGNIQYF
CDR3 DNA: TGTGCCAGCTCACCACCGGGGAGGGGCTCGGGGAACATTCAATACTTC

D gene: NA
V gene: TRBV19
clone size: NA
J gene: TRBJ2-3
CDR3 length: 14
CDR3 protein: CASNVQTNTDTQYF
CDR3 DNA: TGTGCCAGTAACGTACAGACCAACACAGATACGCAGTATTTT

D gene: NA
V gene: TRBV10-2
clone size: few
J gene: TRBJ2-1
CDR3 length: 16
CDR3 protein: CASSGRDGDSYNEQFF
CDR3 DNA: TGCGCCAGCAGTGGGAGGGACGGAGACTCCTACAATGAGCAGTTCTTC

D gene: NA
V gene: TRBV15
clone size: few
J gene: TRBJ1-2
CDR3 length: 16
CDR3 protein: CATSSPDRAGTEGYTF
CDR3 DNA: TGTGCCACCAGCAGTCCCGATAGGGCAGGGACTGAAGGCTACACCTTC

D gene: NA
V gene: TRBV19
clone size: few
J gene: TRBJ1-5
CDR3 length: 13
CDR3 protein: CASSSLGVQPQHF
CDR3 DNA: TGTGCCAGTAGTAGCCTCGGGGTTCAGCCCCAGCATTTT

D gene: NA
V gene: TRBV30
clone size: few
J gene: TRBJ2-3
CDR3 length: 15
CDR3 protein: CAWSFSGASTDTQYF
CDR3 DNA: TGTGCCTGGAGTTTTAGCGGAGCTAGCACAGATACGCAGTATTTT

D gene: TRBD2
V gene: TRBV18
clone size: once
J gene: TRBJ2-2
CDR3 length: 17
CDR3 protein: CASSPLAGGTNTGELFF
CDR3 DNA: TGTGCCAGCTCACCCTTAGCGGGAGGAACAAACACCGGGGAGCTGTTTTTT

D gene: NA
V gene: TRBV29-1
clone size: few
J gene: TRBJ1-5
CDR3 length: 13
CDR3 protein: CSVEYRAGQPQHF
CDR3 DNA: TGCAGCGTTGAATATAGGGCAGGTCAGCCCCAGCATTTT

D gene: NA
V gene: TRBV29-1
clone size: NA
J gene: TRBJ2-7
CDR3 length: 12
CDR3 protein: CSVEEWAGPLYF
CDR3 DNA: TGCAGCGTTGAAGAGTGGGCGGGACCTTTATACTTC

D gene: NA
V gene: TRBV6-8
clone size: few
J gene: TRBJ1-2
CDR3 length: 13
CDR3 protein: CASRRDGGHGYTF
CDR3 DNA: TGTGCCAGCAGGCGGGACGGGGGCCATGGCTACACCTTC

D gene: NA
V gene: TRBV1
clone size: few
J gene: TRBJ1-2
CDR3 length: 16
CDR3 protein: CASSQDPGQKVYGYTF
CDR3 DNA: TGCGCCAGCAGCCAAGATCCCGGACAGAAAGTCTATGGCTACACCTTC

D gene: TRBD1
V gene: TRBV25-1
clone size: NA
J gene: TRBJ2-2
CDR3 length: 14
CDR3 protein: CASTDRVDTGELFF
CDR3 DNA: TGTGCCAGCACCGACAGGGTGGACACCGGGGAGCTGTTTTTT

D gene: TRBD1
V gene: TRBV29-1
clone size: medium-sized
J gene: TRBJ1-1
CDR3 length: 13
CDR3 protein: CSAMGQGDTEAFF
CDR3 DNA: TGCAGCGCCATGGGTCAGGGGGACACTGAAGCTTTCTTT

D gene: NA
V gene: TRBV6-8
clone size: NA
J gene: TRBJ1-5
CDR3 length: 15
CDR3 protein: CASKSRRGGSQPQHF
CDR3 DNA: TGTGCCAGCAAAAGCCGCAGGGGAGGGAGTCAGCCCCAGCATTTT